This T cell receptor (beta chain) stems from a study of pediatric ulcerative colitis. Of note for this clone: Its antigen is unknown.

One to two pinch biopsies were taken from the rectum during colonoscopy. No immunosuppressive drugs were given to ulcerative colitis patients before diagnostic colonoscopy. Whole-study results and caveats: All ulcerative colitis patients, but no controls, carried a couple of rectal clonotypes. Rectal repertoires separated controls, mild-moderate and acute severe colitis.

Produced via immunoSEQ multiplex PCR; TCRdb's table is partial and in-frame only. The sample includes tens of thousands of clones, more than 70% of them seen just once. V lost 2 bases to trimming and J lost 0 bases, with 6 bases between them. The germline CDR1 and CDR2 sequences are SGHNT and YYREEE (reference sequence). This CDR3 spans 13 amino acids. This receptor was taken from a boy aged 5-17 years with moderate ulcerative colitis. This chain connects TRBV5-4 to TRBJ2-7, with D possibly TRBD2 on 5 matching bases. Sequenced: gut tissue. The CDR3 loop reads CASSLGSSYEQYF. CDR3 nucleotides: TGTGCCAGCAGCTTAGGGAGCTCCTACGAGCAGTACTTC. Supplemented by reference TRBV5-4 and TRBJ2-7, the full variable domain reads ETGVTQSPTHLIKTRGQQVTLRCSSQSGHNTVSWYQQALGQGPQFIFQYYREEENGRGNFPPRFSGLQFPNYSSELNVNALELDDSALYLCASSLGSSYEQYFGPGTRLTVT.